These T cell receptor beta chains were read from a single sample in a study of blood T cell repertoires in COVID-19. Assay used: immunoSEQ multiplex PCR; TCRdb lists only in-frame clones, some missing. The profile shows 200,000 to 250,000 clones, 87% of them singletons. Source material: peripheral blood. The receptors come from a woman under 30 who had recovered from COVID-19. Both conserved end residues are part of each CDR3. The D gene is left open where the match is weak. A row's size may be missing; if present it is once, few, many or a size class.

CDR3 protein | CDR3 DNA | clone size | J gene | V gene | D gene
CAWQGQGSYEQYF | TGTGCCTGGCAAGGACAGGGGAGCTACGAGCAGTACTTC | . | TRBJ2-7 | TRBV30 | TRBD1
CASSESAASGSYEQYF | TGTGCCAGCAGTGAAAGCGCCGCTAGCGGGTCTTACGAGCAGTACTTC | . | TRBJ2-7 | TRBV25-1 | TRBD2
CAWRKGLNTEAFF | TGTGCCTGGCGAAAGGGGCTGAACACTGAAGCTTTCTTT | . | TRBJ1-1 | TRBV30 | .
CASSQDTVYGYTF | TGTGCCAGCAGCCAAGACACGGTCTATGGCTACACCTTC | . | TRBJ1-2 | TRBV4-2 | .
CASSLGIAGATDTQYF | TGTGCCAGCAGCTTAGGAATAGCGGGAGCCACAGATACGCAGTATTTT | . | TRBJ2-3 | TRBV11-3 | TRBD2
CASSDDSYGYTF | TGTGCCAGCAGCGACGACAGCTATGGCTACACCTTC | . | TRBJ1-2 | TRBV9 | .
CASSPGLGEAFF | TGTGCCAGCAGTCCCGGACTAGGCGAAGCTTTCTTT | . | TRBJ1-1 | TRBV7-9 | .
CASSPQGSPLHF | TGTGCCAGCTCACCACAGGGGTCACCCCTCCACTTT | . | TRBJ1-6 | TRBV18 | .
CASSYRAKGREETQYF | TGTGCCAGCAGCTACCGGGCCAAAGGAAGGGAGGAGACCCAGTACTTC | . | TRBJ2-5 | TRBV13 | .
CASSFRDRGNSPLHF | TGTGCCAGCAGCTTCAGGGACAGGGGGAATTCACCCCTCCACTTT | . | TRBJ1-6 | TRBV7-8 | TRBD1
CATGVGGAVGETQYF | TGTGCCACCGGGGTAGGGGGGGCGGTAGGGGAGACCCAGTACTTC | . | TRBJ2-5 | TRBV25-1 | .
CASSDGGYGDTQYF | TGTGCCAGCAGTGACGGGGGATACGGAGATACGCAGTATTTT | . | TRBJ2-3 | TRBV25-1 | .
CASSLSRTSGSSTYNEQFF | TGTGCCAGCAGCTTATCTAGGACTAGCGGGAGCTCTACCTACAATGAGCAGTTCTTC | . | TRBJ2-1 | TRBV11-3 | TRBD2
CASSYIPAGGSNEQFF | TGTGCCAGCAGTTACATACCAGCGGGAGGATCCAATGAGCAGTTCTTC | . | TRBJ2-1 | TRBV6-2/TRBV6-3 | TRBD2
CASSGDRPYEQYF | TGTGCCAGCAGCGGAGACAGACCCTACGAGCAGTACTTC | few | TRBJ2-7 | TRBV5-5 | .
CASSLVGRLVDTQYF | TGTGCCAGCAGCTTAGTCGGGAGGTTGGTGGATACGCAGTATTTT | . | TRBJ2-3 | TRBV7-8 | TRBD2
CASSLRGSNYGYTF | TGTGCCAGCAGTTTAAGGGGATCTAACTATGGCTACACCTTC | few | TRBJ1-2 | TRBV27 | .